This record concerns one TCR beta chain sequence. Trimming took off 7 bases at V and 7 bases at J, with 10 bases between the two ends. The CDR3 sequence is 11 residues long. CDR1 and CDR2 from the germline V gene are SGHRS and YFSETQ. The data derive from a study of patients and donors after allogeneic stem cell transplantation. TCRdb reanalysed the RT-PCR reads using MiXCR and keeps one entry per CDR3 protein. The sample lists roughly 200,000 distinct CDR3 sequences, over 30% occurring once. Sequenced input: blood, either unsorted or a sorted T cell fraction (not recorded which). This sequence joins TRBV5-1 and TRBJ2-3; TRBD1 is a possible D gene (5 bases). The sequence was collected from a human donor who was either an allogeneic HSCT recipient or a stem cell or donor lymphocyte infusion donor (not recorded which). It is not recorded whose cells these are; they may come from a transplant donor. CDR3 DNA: TGCGCCAGCGGCACAGGTTATACGCAGTATTTT. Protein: CASGTGYTQYF.